Sequencing of this T cell receptor beta chain was carried out in a study of blood T cell repertoires in COVID-19. Study overall: From the United States, Italy and Spain came samples of acute and convalescent COVID-19.

V lost 4 bases and J lost 3, with 7 bases in between. The CDR3 length is 13 residues. The germline V gene encodes CDR1 SGHRS and CDR2 YFSETQ. As processed by the authors: Counts of nucleated cells, estimated from reference gene primer amplification, were obtained. TCRdb's table, derived via immunoSEQ multiplex PCR, lists solely in-frame clones and lacks some. V and J calls and clone size are copied from that table; D and trimming were computed from the DNA. The data contain over 110,000 clones, roughly 80% of them seen just once; the ten biggest clones take up 5.5%. Residents of under 25 US areas, aged about 18 to 89 years, made up the participants. Assignments of participants to cohorts depended upon their own reported clinical history.

The source of this sequence is a man in his forties with acute COVID-19. This chain links TRBV5-1 with TRBJ2-2; D call uncertain. Sequencing was carried out using PBMCs or T cells enriched from blood (not recorded which). CDR3 DNA: TGCGCCAGCAGCGTCCGGGACACCGGGGAGCTGTTTTTT. Translation gives CASSVRDTGELFF.